The 16 T cell receptor beta chains listed next were all sequenced from one sample in a study of shared clonotypes between healthy human individuals. Here immunoSEQ multiplex PCR was the method, and the copy in TCRdb shows in-frame clones only, minus some. The table shows 2 million to 3 million clones, with 93% occurring only once. Sequencing used naive CD4+ T cells from PBMCs. Stated subset: CD45RA+ positively selected. These receptors all stem from a man younger than 35 in good health. Some clones in this sample may be carry-over from other donors' samples.

The CDR3 DNA reads as TGCAGCGTTGTGCGAGGGGCTAGCACTGAAGCTTTCTTT. This sequence encodes CSVVRGASTEAFF. The chain employs TRBV29-1 and TRBJ1-1, with D possibly matching TRBD1 (5 bases). This CDR3 comprises 13 residues. Germline CDR1 and CDR2: SQVTM and ANQGSEA. Deletions cut 4 bases from V and 4 bases from J, with 13 bases between.

J is TRBJ2-1 and V is TRBV7-8; 12 bases are a match to TRBD2. Germline V gives CDR1 SGHVS, CDR2 FQNEAQ. V shed 5 bases, J shed 7 bases, and the junction held 9 bases outside the gene matches. This CDR3 contains 16 residues. The CDR3 region is CASSLRLAGVENEQFF. In nucleotides, the CDR3 is TGTGCCAGCAGCCTACGACTAGCGGGAGTAGAGAATGAGCAGTTCTTC.

The CDR3 loop reads CASSGQGGEKLFF. The CDR3 DNA reads as TGTGCCAGCAGCGGACAGGGTGGTGAAAAACTGTTTTTT. This rearrangement joins TRBV7-8 to TRBJ1-4; 8 bases align to TRBD1. Germline lookup yields CDR1 SGHVS and CDR2 FQNEAQ. The CDR3 runs 13 residues. J was trimmed by 7 bases and V by 5 bases; bases with no gene match: 3.

This chain joins TRBV2 and TRBJ2-3; no definite D call. The CDR3 extends over 14 amino acids. Germline assignment: CDR1 SNHLY and CDR2 FYNNEI. Trimming took off 7 bases at V and 0 bases at J, with 11 bases between the two ends. The CDR3 DNA follows: TGTGCCAGCAAAGTCCCCGTAAGCACAGATACGCAGTATTTT. This translates into CASKVPVSTDTQYF.

The chain combines TRBV6-6 with TRBJ1-4; TRBD1 is a possible D gene (5 bases). The germline CDR1 and CDR2 sequences are MNHNY and SVGAGI (reference sequence). The CDR3 covers 14 residues. Trimming took 4 bases from V and 5 from J, leaving 11 bases between them. The CDR3 here is CASSWGTANEKLFF. For the CDR3, the DNA is TGTGCCAGCAGTTGGGGGACGGCGAATGAAAAACTGTTTTTT.

The chain is built from TRBV4-2 and TRBJ2-7; 13 bases align to TRBD2. V gave up 3 bases and J gave up 3 bases; unmatched junction bases: 8. The germline CDR1 and CDR2 sequences are LGHNA and YNFKEQ. The CDR3 sequence is 17 residues long. CDR3 DNA sequence: TGTGCCAGCAGCCAGGGACTAGCGGGGCTTCCACTCTACGAGCAGTACTTC. Protein sequence: CASSQGLAGLPLYEQYF.

As concerns this clone: Other DNA sequences within the sample encode an identical CDR3. The CDR3 sequence is CASSRRQGTNTEAFF. The CDR3 DNA reads TGTGCCAGCAGCCGACGACAGGGAACGAACACTGAAGCTTTCTTT. The V and J genes are TRBV6-5 and TRBJ1-1, with 7 bases that match TRBD1. Per germline, CDR1 MNHEY and CDR2 SVGAGI. The CDR3 length is 15 residues. V lost 6 bases, J lost 1 base, and 8 bases stayed unmatched.

This chain uses TRBV7-2 with TRBJ2-3; a possible D gene is TRBD1 (5 bases). This CDR3 region has 13 residues. V was shortened by 3 bases and J by 4 bases, with 8 bases between the two germline ends. CDR1 and CDR2 from the germline V gene are SGHTA and FQGNSA. The CDR3 here is CASSFQGADTQYF. In DNA form, the CDR3 reads TGTGCCAGCAGCTTCCAGGGTGCAGATACGCAGTATTTT.

A remark on this clone: This CDR3 is also generated by other DNA sequences in the sample. The chain links TRBV7-3 to TRBJ2-2; unclear D gene. Trimming removed 1 base at V and 2 bases at J, with 8 bases between. This CDR3 is 15 amino acids long. CDR1 SGHTA and CDR2 FQGTGA come from the germline V gene. Written as DNA, the CDR3 is TGTGCCAGCAGCTTAAGAGGCGGTAACACCGGGGAGCTGTTTTTT. This gives the protein CASSLRGGNTGELFF.

The rearrangement links TRBV5-1 to TRBJ2-1; 9 bases line up with TRBD1. Germline CDR1 SGHRS, CDR2 YFSETQ. With 4 bases clipped from V and 6 bases from J, the junction kept 5 bases outside the gene matches. The CDR3 has 14 residues. CDR3 sequence reads: CASSRDRVANEQFF. For the CDR3, the DNA is TGCGCCAGCAGCCGGGACAGGGTCGCCAATGAGCAGTTCTTC.

The rearrangement joins TRBV2 to TRBJ2-1, with TRBD1 matching over 7 bases. The CDR3 is 14 residues long. After removal of 6 bases from V and 5 bases from J, the junction contained 7 bases not matched to a gene. Germline V gene sequence: CDR1 SNHLY, CDR2 FYNNEI. CDR3 protein: CASRRRGIDNEQFF. The CDR3 coding sequence is TGTGCCAGCAGACGCAGGGGGATCGACAATGAGCAGTTCTTC.

This clone was seen a handful of times. The gene calls are TRBV5-1 and TRBJ2-2; 10 positions match TRBD2. The trim removed 0 bases at V and 8 bases at J, leaving 4 bases unmatched. CDR1 SGHRS and CDR2 YFSETQ come from the germline V gene. This CDR3 spans 15 amino acids. This chain's CDR3 is CASSLEASGSGELFF. The CDR3, as DNA: TGCGCCAGCAGCTTGGAGGCTAGCGGGAGTGGGGAGCTGTTTTTT.

The gene calls are TRBV9 and TRBJ1-4, with 7 bases lining up with TRBD1. The V and J ends lost 5 bases and 0 bases, in that order; junction bases with no gene match: 4. The CDR3 has 15 amino acids. CDR1 SGDLS and CDR2 YYNGEE come from the germline V gene. CDR3 DNA: TGTGCCAGCAGTCCCGGACAGGCAACTAATGAAAAACTGTTTTTT. It yields the protein CASSPGQATNEKLFF.

As for this clone: In the same sample, other DNA sequences code for this CDR3. The J gene is TRBJ2-5, the V gene TRBV11-2; no reliable D call. The CDR3 length is 13 residues. CDR1 SGHAT and CDR2 FQNNGV come from the germline V gene. Trimming shortened V by 1 base and J by 1 base, and 4 bases separated the two germline ends. CDR3 residues: CASSLGAQETQYF. CDR3 nucleotides: TGTGCCAGCAGCTTAGGGGCCCAAGAGACCCAGTACTTC.

About this clone itself: The same CDR3 also results from other DNA sequences found in this sample. The chain is built from TRBV7-9 and TRBJ2-3, with D hard to call. V shed 3 bases and J shed 4 bases, with 8 bases lying between them. Germline V CDR1 and CDR2: SEHNR, FQNEAQ (reference sequence). The CDR3 has 13 residues. This CDR3 is CASSFSGADTQYF. The CDR3 bases are TGTGCCAGCAGCTTCTCAGGAGCAGATACGCAGTATTTT. Complete variable domain (other parts from reference TRBV7-9 and TRBJ2-3): DTGVSQNPRHKITKRGQNVTFRCDPISEHNRLYWYRQTLGQGPEFLTYFQNEAQLEKSRLLSDRFSAERPKGSFSTLEIQRTEQGDSAMYLCASSFSGADTQYFGPGTRLTVL.

The genes are TRBV28 and TRBJ2-2; 7 bases are shared with TRBD1. CDR3 length: 14 amino acids. Germline trimming cut 6 bases from V and 6 bases from J; bases unmatched to any gene: 7. The germline CDR1 and CDR2 sequences are MDHEN and SYDVKM. CDR3 nucleotides: TGTGCCAGCAGCCTACAGGGGTTCGCCGGGGAGCTGTTTTTT. Protein: CASSLQGFAGELFF.